These T cell receptor beta chains were read from a single sample in a study of blood T cell repertoires in COVID-19. Using immunoSEQ multiplex PCR, the repertoire was profiled, and TCRdb retains in-frame clones only, with some absent. The profile shows 450,000 to 500,000 clones, around 90% of them singletons. The sample taken for sequencing was PBMCs or T cells enriched from blood (not recorded which). All receptors come from a woman in her late teens or twenties who had recovered from COVID-19. Each CDR3 is given with its conserved first and last residue. A D gene is named only where the DNA matches it firmly. Some rows have no size entry. The others give once, few or many, or a class for an expanded clone.

D: NA; size: NA; J: TRBJ1-4; V: TRBV4-1; DNA: TGCGCCAGCAGCCGCAGACAGATTAATGAAAAACTGTTTTTT; CDR3: CASSRRQINEKLFF
D: NA; size: NA; J: TRBJ2-1; V: TRBV14; DNA: TGTGCCAGCAGCCCATTCCTAGAGTTTCATTCTGAGGAGTTCTTC; CDR3: CASSPFLEFHSEEFF
D: NA; size: NA; J: TRBJ2-7; V: TRBV3-1/TRBV3-2; DNA: TGTGCCAGCAGCCAAGCGCCAGGGGACGGGCTCGAGCAGTACTTC; CDR3: CASSQAPGDGLEQYF
D: TRBD2; size: NA; J: TRBJ2-2; V: TRBV19; DNA: TGTGCCAGTACCAGCGGGGGGGCTCAATTGCGCGGCACCGGGGAGCTGTTTTTT; CDR3: CASTSGGAQLRGTGELFF
D: NA; size: NA; J: TRBJ1-2; V: TRBV19; DNA: TGTGCCAGTAGTATAATTGCGGACTTAGCTAACTATGGCTACACCTTC; CDR3: CASSIIADLANYGYTF
D: TRBD1; size: NA; J: TRBJ2-2; V: TRBV19; DNA: TGTGCCAGTAGTCTGCAGGGGGCTCACGGCACCGGGGAGCTGTTTTTT; CDR3: CASSLQGAHGTGELFF
D: NA; size: NA; J: TRBJ1-1; V: TRBV7-9; DNA: TGTGCCAGCAGCTCCGACAGGCTGAACACTGAAGCTTTCTTT; CDR3: CASSSDRLNTEAFF
D: NA; size: NA; J: TRBJ2-5; V: TRBV12-3/TRBV12-4; DNA: TGTGCCAGCAGAGGGGGGGCGCATGAGACCCAGTACTTC; CDR3: CASRGGAHETQYF
D: NA; size: once; J: TRBJ2-1; V: TRBV7-9; DNA: TGTGCCAGCAGCTCCGACAGGTCGGGCTCCTACAATGAGCAGTTCTTC; CDR3: CASSSDRSGSYNEQFF
D: TRBD1; size: NA; J: TRBJ1-6; V: TRBV6-5; DNA: TGTGCCAGCAAGCGACAGGGGGCCCTCCACTTT; CDR3: CASKRQGALHF
D: NA; size: NA; J: TRBJ1-6; V: TRBV7-2; DNA: TGTGCCAGCAGCGCTACGGGAGGGGATAATTCACCCCTCCACTTT; CDR3: CASSATGGDNSPLHF
D: TRBD1; size: once; J: TRBJ1-1; V: TRBV18; DNA: TGTGCCAGCTCGGCCGACAGGGTGGAGACTCTGAGGGCTTTCTTT; CDR3: CASSADRVETLRAFF
D: TRBD1; size: NA; J: TRBJ1-1; V: TRBV7-2; DNA: TGTGCCAGCAGCTTACAGGGGGCTGAGACTGAAGCTTTCTTT; CDR3: CASSLQGAETEAFF
D: NA; size: NA; J: TRBJ1-2; V: TRBV5-1; DNA: TGCGCCAGCAGCTCTCAGGGGAGGGGGAGCTATGGCTACACCTTC; CDR3: CASSSQGRGSYGYTF
D: NA; size: NA; J: TRBJ2-4; V: TRBV2; DNA: TGTGCCAGCAGTGAAGCTTTTTCGGACTTTCTCCACATTCAGTACTTC; CDR3: CASSEAFSDFLHIQYF
D: TRBD1; size: NA; J: TRBJ1-1; V: TRBV6-5; DNA: TGTGCCAGCTACAGGGGGGGGCACACTGAAGCTTTCTTT; CDR3: CASYRGGHTEAFF
D: NA; size: NA; J: TRBJ1-2; V: TRBV21-1; DNA: TGTGCCAGCAGCATCAGCGGAAACTATGGCTACACCTTC; CDR3: CASSISGNYGYTF
D: TRBD2; size: NA; J: TRBJ2-1; V: TRBV5-1; DNA: TGCGCCAGCAGCTTGGAAAGTAGCGGGGGAGGTGAGCAGTTCTTC; CDR3: CASSLESSGGGEQFF
D: NA; size: once; J: TRBJ2-7; V: TRBV7-2; DNA: TGTGCCAGCAGCTTGGCCCCGGGTACCGGCTACGAGCAGTACTTC; CDR3: CASSLAPGTGYEQYF
D: NA; size: NA; J: TRBJ2-5; V: TRBV6-5; DNA: TGTGCCAGCAGTTCCCTGGACCCAGGGGTCGAGACCCAGTACTTC; CDR3: CASSSLDPGVETQYF
D: TRBD1; size: once; J: TRBJ2-5; V: TRBV2; DNA: TGTGCCAGCCAGAAGCGGACAGGGCAAGAGACCCAGTACTTC; CDR3: CASQKRTGQETQYF
D: NA; size: NA; J: TRBJ1-1; V: TRBV29-1; DNA: TGCAGCGTTGTCAGGAACCCGAACACTGAAGCTTTCTTT; CDR3: CSVVRNPNTEAFF
D: NA; size: NA; J: TRBJ2-7; V: TRBV5-5; DNA: TGTGCCAGCAGCTCTGGCCCGTACGAGCAGTACTTC; CDR3: CASSSGPYEQYF
D: NA; size: NA; J: TRBJ2-2; V: TRBV19; DNA: TGTGCCAGTAGCCGAAGAGGGGGGGCCCCCGGGGAGCTGTTTTTT; CDR3: CASSRRGGAPGELFF
D: TRBD1; size: few; J: TRBJ2-4; V: TRBV5-1; DNA: TGCGCCAGCAGCTTGGCACCTGATACAGGGGGCATTCAGTACTTC; CDR3: CASSLAPDTGGIQYF
D: NA; size: NA; J: TRBJ1-6; V: TRBV30; DNA: TGTGCCTGGAGTGTACGACGGAGACTTCTAAATTCACCCCTCCACTTT; CDR3: CAWSVRRRLLNSPLHF
D: TRBD1; size: NA; J: TRBJ1-2; V: TRBV11-2; DNA: TGTGCCAGCAGCTTAGGTTATGGCCCGGGACAGGGCAGCTTC; CDR3: CASSLGYGPGQGSF
D: TRBD1; size: NA; J: TRBJ1-2; V: TRBV5-1; DNA: TGCGCCAGCAGCTCCGGACAGGGAACGAATGGCTACACCTTC; CDR3: CASSSGQGTNGYTF
D: NA; size: few; J: TRBJ2-2; V: TRBV6-5; DNA: TGTGCCAGTGGGACTGCCTACACCGGGGAGCTGTTTTTT; CDR3: CASGTAYTGELFF
D: NA; size: NA; J: TRBJ2-1; V: TRBV24-1; DNA: TGTGCCACCAGTAAGTCAGATTCCTACAATGAGCAGTTCTTC; CDR3: CATSKSDSYNEQFF
D: NA; size: once; J: TRBJ1-2; V: TRBV30; DNA: TGTGCCTGGAGTGCGGGGGAAGGTGGCTACACCTTC; CDR3: CAWSAGEGGYTF
D: TRBD1; size: NA; J: TRBJ1-5; V: TRBV6-5; DNA: TGTGCCAGCAGAGTCGGACAGGCACTCGACCAGCCCCAGCATTTT; CDR3: CASRVGQALDQPQHF
D: NA; size: NA; J: TRBJ1-4; V: TRBV5-1; DNA: TGCGCCAGCAGCTTGAGCCAGGGAGGTGAAAAACTGTTTTTT; CDR3: CASSLSQGGEKLFF
D: TRBD2; size: NA; J: TRBJ2-5; V: TRBV2; DNA: TGTGCCAGCAGTGGGGATCGGACTAGCGGGGACCAAGAGACCCAGTACTTC; CDR3: CASSGDRTSGDQETQYF
D: TRBD1; size: once; J: TRBJ1-1; V: TRBV6-4; DNA: TGTGCCAGCAGTGAGCAGGGGGGTACTGAAGCTTTCTTT; CDR3: CASSEQGGTEAFF
D: NA; size: NA; J: TRBJ1-1; V: TRBV19; DNA: TGTGCCAGTAGTTTGCCCAGGGGACGGGGCACTGAAGCTTTCTTT; CDR3: CASSLPRGRGTEAFF
D: NA; size: NA; J: TRBJ2-3; V: TRBV6-5; DNA: TGTGCCAGCAGTTACTCGGGGGCCGCGGATACGCAGTATTTT; CDR3: CASSYSGAADTQYF
D: TRBD1; size: NA; J: TRBJ2-5; V: TRBV18; DNA: TGTGCCAGCTCCCATACCGACAGGGATGGAGAGACCCAGTACTTC; CDR3: CASSHTDRDGETQYF
D: NA; size: NA; J: TRBJ1-2; V: TRBV3-1/TRBV3-2; DNA: TGTGCCAGCAGCTCGCATCCGGGAGACTATGGCTACACCTTC; CDR3: CASSSHPGDYGYTF
D: TRBD1; size: once; J: TRBJ1-2; V: TRBV10-1; DNA: TGCGCCAGCACCTTGGACAGGGAAGATGGCTACACCTTC; CDR3: CASTLDREDGYTF
D: NA; size: NA; J: TRBJ2-7; V: TRBV7-2; DNA: TGTGCCAGCAGTTTTATTTCGTTAGCCCTATACGAGCAGTACTTC; CDR3: CASSFISLALYEQYF
D: NA; size: NA; J: TRBJ1-6; V: TRBV3-1/TRBV3-2; DNA: TGTGCCAGCAGCCAAGATCTAGGATTGAGGGATAATAATTCACCCCTCCACTTT; CDR3: CASSQDLGLRDNNSPLHF
D: TRBD2; size: NA; J: TRBJ2-7; V: TRBV19; DNA: TGTGCCAGTAGTCGGACTAGCGGGGAGTCCTACGAGCAGTACTTC; CDR3: CASSRTSGESYEQYF
D: NA; size: NA; J: TRBJ1-4; V: TRBV5-1; DNA: TGCGCCAGCAGCTTGGGCCGGACAGTTGCAACTAATGAAAAACTGTTTTTT; CDR3: CASSLGRTVATNEKLFF
D: TRBD1; size: NA; J: TRBJ2-1; V: TRBV6-5; DNA: TGTGCCAGCACGCAGGGGGCAGACAACAATGAGCAGTTCTTC; CDR3: CASTQGADNNEQFF
D: TRBD2; size: NA; J: TRBJ2-1; V: TRBV19; DNA: TGTGCCAGTAGTATCTCACTAGCGGGGCTCTATTACAATGAGCAGTTCTTC; CDR3: CASSISLAGLYYNEQFF
D: NA; size: NA; J: TRBJ1-1; V: TRBV5-6; DNA: TGTGCCAGCAGCTTGGGGTTAAAGCCCACTGAAGCTTTCTTT; CDR3: CASSLGLKPTEAFF
D: NA; size: NA; J: TRBJ2-3; V: TRBV24-1; DNA: TGTGCCACCTCCCGGGGGACTAGCACAGATACGCAGTATTTT; CDR3: CATSRGTSTDTQYF
D: TRBD2; size: NA; J: TRBJ2-7; V: TRBV20-1; DNA: TGCAGTGCTAGTGGGGTTGCGGGGGGTAGGGACGAGCAGTACTTC; CDR3: CSASGVAGGRDEQYF